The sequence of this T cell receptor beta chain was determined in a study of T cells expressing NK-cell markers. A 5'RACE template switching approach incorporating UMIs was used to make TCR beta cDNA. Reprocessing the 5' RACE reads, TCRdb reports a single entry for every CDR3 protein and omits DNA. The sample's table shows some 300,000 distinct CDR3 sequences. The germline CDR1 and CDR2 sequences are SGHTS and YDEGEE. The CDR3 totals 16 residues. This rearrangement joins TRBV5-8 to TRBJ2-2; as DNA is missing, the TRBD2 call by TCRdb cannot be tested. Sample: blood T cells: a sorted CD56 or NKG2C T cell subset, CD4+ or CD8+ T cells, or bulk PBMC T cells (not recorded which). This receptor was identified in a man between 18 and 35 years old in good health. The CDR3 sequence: CASSRAGGPNTGELFF.